This T cell receptor (beta chain) was profiled in a study of tissue T cells after allogeneic stem cell transplantation. TCRbeta CDR3 was sequenced at survey depth with template counts. Generated by immunoSEQ multiplex PCR, the TCRdb table keeps only in-frame clones and is missing some. The sample comprises roughly 7,300 clones, approximately 55% of which are singletons, and roughly 12% rests with the top ten. Points from the study as a whole: Few T cell clones were shared across patients, but motif clusters showed tissue-specific shared signatures. Alloreactivity or antigen specificity of tissue TCRs was not determined; some clones might be host cells.

As for time point: mouse harvest day 7 after allogeneic transplant. Mouse grafts combined 10^7 T-cell-depleted bone marrow cells with 10^6 splenic CD5+ T cells. This mouse GVHD model was MHC-mismatched B6 to BALB/c, profiled day 7 or 14. As for this clone: What it binds is unknown. Mouse gene names and germline throughout. The observed sequence ends 1 residue before the CDR3 terminus, with the missing tail filled in from the germline J gene.

Germline V gene data show CDR1 as KGHPV and CDR2 as FQNQEV (reference sequence). Trimming left V 4 bases short and J 3 bases short, with 8 bases between. The CDR3 is 13 amino acids. This receptor was taken from a female BALB/c mouse given C57BL/6 T cells with graft-versus-host disease after an allogeneic hematopoietic cell transplant. The sample consisted of lymph node tissue. The chain has TRBV26 and TRBJ2-3, with TRBD1 as a possible D gene (5 bases). CDR3 in amino acids: CASSRRTAETLYF. The covered CDR3 bases are TGTGCCAGCAGTCGCAGGACAGCAGAAACGCTGTAT.